The clone carrying this T cell receptor (beta chain) has more than one count but fewer than ten. What it recognizes is unknown. The sample is drawn from a study of human T cells and chemical hapten exposure. Findings and caveats of the study: TCRs whose frequency exceeded 1 in 1000 remained the same following DPC sensitization.

Authors' analysis steps: Samples held a median of 95,638 TCRs, range 23,224–690,600. TCRdb analysed the RACE reads with MiXCR anew, one entry per CDR3 protein. It is TCRdb's table, rather than the study itself, that gives the V and J calls and clone size. The table lists some 110,000 distinct CDR3 sequences, 10% to 12% of them singletons. The ends were cut back, 6 bases at V and 4 bases at J, with 10 bases in the middle. The CDR3 extends over 13 amino acids. Per the germline V gene, CDR1 is SQVTM and CDR2 is ANQGSEA. Time point specified: patch test 3, about 24 weeks after DPC sensitization. Specified treatment: therapeutic diphenylcyclopropenone sensitization with weekly scalp DPC. Donation of samples came from alopecia patients who were 18 to 70 years old and suitable for DPC.

The sample in question was whole blood, obtained in connection with sensitization to the hapten diphenylcyclopropenone (DPC). The receptor's source is a woman in her forties or fifties with alopecia areata. Some clones in this sample may be carry-over from other donors' samples. The chain is built from TRBV29-1 and TRBJ2-6; possibly TRBD2 for D (7 bases). The CDR3 spells CSVGGRGANVLTF. The CDR3 DNA sequence: TGCAGCGTCGGGGGGCGCGGGGCCAACGTCCTGACTTTC.